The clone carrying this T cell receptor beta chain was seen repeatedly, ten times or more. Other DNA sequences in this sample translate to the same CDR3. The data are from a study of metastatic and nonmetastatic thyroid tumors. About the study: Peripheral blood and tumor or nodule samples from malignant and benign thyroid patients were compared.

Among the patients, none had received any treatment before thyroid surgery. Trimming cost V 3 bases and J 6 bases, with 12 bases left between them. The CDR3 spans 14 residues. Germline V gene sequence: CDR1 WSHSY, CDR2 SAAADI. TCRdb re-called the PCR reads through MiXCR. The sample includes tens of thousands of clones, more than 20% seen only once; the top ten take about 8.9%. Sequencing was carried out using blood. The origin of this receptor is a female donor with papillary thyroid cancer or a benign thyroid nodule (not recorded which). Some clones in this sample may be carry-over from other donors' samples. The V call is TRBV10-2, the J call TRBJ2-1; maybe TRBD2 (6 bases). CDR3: CASSELAGGNEQFF. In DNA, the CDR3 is TGCGCCAGCAGTGAACTAGCCGGGGGCAATGAGCAGTTCTTC.